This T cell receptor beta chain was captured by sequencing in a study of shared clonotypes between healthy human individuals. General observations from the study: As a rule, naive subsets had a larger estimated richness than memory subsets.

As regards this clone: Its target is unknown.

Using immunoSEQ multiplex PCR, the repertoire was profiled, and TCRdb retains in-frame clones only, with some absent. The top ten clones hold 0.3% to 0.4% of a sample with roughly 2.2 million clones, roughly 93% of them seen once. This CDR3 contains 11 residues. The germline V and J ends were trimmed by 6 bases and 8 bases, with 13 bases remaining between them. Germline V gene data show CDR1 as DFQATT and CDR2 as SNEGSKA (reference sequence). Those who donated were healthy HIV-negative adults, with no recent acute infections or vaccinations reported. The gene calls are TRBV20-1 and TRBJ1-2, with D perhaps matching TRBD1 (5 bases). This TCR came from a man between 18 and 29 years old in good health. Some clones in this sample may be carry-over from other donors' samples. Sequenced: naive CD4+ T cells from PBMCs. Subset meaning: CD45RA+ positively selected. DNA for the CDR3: TGCAGTGCAGAGGACAAGGCCGGCTACACCTTC. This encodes CSAEDKAGYTF.